This T cell receptor (beta chain) was sequenced for a study of Ad26.COV2.S vaccination and SARS-CoV-2 variants. The treatment denotes: over 15 received Ad26.COV2.S at low or high dose, single or two shots; 5 received placebo; per-sample allocation not given. On day 63 after the first injection, vaccine and placebo recipients gave samples. Libraries were prepared by immunoSEQ multiplex PCR; TCRdb keeps only in-frame clonotypes and omits some of them. The sample yields 250,000 to 300,000 clones, around 87% seen once. The V gene lost 1 base and the J gene lost 2 bases, with 9 bases spanning the gap. CDR3 size: 16 residues. Per the germline V gene, CDR1 is MNHNS and CDR2 is SASEGT.

The sequences come from peripheral blood, collected in a trial of Ad26.COV2.S vaccine versus placebo. The chain joins TRBV6-1 to TRBJ1-6; TRBD1 is a possible D gene (6 bases). This TCR was recovered from a person aged 18 to 65 who received the Ad26.COV2.S COVID-19 vaccine or a placebo. The CDR3 DNA reads as TGTGCCAGCAGTGAAGAACAGGGTACCTATAATTCACCCCTCCACTTT. As protein: CASSEEQGTYNSPLHF.